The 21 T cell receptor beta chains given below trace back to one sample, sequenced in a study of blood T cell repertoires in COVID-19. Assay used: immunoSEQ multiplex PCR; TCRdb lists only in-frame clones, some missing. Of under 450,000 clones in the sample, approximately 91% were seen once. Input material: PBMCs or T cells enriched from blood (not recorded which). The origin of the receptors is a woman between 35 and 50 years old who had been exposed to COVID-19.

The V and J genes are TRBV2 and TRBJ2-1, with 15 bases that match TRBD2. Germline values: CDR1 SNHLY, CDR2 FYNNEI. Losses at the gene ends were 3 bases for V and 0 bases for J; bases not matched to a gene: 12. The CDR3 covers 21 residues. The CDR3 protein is CASSDPYGTSGRISSYNEQFF. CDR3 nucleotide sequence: TGTGCCAGCAGTGACCCCTACGGGACTAGCGGGAGGATAAGCTCCTACAATGAGCAGTTCTTC. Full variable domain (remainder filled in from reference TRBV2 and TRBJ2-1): EPEVTQTPSHQVTQMGQEVILRCVPISNHLYFYWYRQILGQKVEFLVSFYNNEISEKSEIFDDQFSVERPDGSNFTLKIRSTKLEDSAMYFCASSDPYGTSGRISSYNEQFFGPGTRLTVL.

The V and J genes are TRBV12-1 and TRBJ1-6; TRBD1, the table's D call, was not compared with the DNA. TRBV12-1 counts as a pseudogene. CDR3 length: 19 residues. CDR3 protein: CASSFGAAGGFLYNSPLHF. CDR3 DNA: TGTGCCAGCAGCTTTGGAGCGGCAGGGGGCTTTCTCTATAATTCACCCCTCCACTTT.

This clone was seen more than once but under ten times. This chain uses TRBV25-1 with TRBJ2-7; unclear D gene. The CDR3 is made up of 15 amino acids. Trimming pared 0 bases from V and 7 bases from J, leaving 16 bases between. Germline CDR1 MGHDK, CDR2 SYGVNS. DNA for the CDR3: TGTGCCAGCAGTGAATATAGACTGCCTGCGTGGGAGCAGTACTTC. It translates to CASSEYRLPAWEQYF.

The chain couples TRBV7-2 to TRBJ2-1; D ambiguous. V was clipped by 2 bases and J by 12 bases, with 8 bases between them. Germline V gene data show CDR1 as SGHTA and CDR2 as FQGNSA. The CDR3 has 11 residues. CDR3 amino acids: CASSLKRGQFF. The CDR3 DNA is TGTGCCAGCAGCTTAAAGCGAGGGCAGTTCTTC.

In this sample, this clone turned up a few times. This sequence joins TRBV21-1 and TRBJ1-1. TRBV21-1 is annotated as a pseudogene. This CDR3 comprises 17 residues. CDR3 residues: CASSKDSGGPLDTEAFF. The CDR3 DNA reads TGTGCCAGCAGCAAAGATTCGGGGGGGCCCCTAGACACTGAAGCTTTCTTT.

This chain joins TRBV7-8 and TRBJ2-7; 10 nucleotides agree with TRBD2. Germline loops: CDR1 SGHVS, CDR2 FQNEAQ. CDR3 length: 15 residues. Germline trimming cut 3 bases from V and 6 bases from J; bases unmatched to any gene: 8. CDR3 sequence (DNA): TGTGCCAGCAGCTTCCGGAGCGGGGGGGATGGCGAGCAGTACTTC. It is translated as CASSFRSGGDGEQYF.

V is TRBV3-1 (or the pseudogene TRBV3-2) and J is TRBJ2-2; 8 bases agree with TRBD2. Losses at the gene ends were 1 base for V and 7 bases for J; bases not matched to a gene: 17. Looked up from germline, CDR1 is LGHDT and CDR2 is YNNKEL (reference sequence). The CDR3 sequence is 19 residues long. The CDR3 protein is CASSQVGGVAGSRIGELFF. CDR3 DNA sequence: TGTGCCAGCAGCCAAGTGGGCGGAGTAGCGGGGTCCCGGATCGGGGAGCTGTTTTTT.

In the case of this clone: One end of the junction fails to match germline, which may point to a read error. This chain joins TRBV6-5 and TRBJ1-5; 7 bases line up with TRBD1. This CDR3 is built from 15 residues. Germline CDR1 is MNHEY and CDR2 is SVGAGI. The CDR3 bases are TGTGCCAGCAGTAACTCCCGGGACAGTAATCAGCCCCAGCATTTT. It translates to CASSNSRDSNQPQHF.

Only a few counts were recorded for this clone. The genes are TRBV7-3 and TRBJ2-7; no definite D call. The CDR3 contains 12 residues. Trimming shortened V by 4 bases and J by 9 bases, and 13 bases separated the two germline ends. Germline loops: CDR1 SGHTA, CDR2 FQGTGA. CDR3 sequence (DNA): TGTGCCAGCAGCTCCTCAACCGGCGGGCAGTACTTC. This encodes CASSSSTGGQYF.

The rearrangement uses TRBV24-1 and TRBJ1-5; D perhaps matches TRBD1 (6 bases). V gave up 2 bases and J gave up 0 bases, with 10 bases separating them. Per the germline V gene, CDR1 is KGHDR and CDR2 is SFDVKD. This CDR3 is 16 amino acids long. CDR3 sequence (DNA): TGTGCCACCAGTGATTCCGGGACAACTAGCAATCAGCCCCAGCATTTT. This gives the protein CATSDSGTTSNQPQHF.

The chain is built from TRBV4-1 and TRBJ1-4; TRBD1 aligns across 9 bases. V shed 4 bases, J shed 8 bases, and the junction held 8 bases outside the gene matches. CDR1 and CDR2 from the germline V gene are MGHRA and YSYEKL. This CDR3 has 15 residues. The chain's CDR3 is CASSRIQGAVEKLFF. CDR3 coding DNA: TGCGCCAGCAGCCGGATACAGGGGGCAGTGGAAAAACTGTTTTTT.

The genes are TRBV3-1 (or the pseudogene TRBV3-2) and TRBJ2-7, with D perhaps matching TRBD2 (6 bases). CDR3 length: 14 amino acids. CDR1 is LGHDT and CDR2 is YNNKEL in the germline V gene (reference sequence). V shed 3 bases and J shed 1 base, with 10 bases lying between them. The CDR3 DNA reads TGTGCCAGCAGCCAGACGGGACTTTCCTACGAGCAGTACTTC. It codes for CASSQTGLSYEQYF.

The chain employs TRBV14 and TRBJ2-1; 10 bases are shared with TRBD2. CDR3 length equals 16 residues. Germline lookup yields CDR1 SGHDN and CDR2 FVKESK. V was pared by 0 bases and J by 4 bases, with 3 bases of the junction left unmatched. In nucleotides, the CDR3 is TGTGCCAGCAGCCAAGATCCTAGCGGGGGATACAATGAGCAGTTCTTC. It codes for CASSQDPSGGYNEQFF.

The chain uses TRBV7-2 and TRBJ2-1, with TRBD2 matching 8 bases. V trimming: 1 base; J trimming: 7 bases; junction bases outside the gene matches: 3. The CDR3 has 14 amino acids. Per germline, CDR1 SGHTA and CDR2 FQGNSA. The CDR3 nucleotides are TGTGCCAGCAGCTTAGATGGGACTAGAAATGAGCAGTTCTTC. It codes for CASSLDGTRNEQFF.

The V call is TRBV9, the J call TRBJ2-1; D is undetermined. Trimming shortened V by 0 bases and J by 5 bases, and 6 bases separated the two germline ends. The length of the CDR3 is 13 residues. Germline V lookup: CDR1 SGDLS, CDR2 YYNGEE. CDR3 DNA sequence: TGTGCCAGCAGCGTAGGCCCTAACAATGAGCAGTTCTTC. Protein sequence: CASSVGPNNEQFF.

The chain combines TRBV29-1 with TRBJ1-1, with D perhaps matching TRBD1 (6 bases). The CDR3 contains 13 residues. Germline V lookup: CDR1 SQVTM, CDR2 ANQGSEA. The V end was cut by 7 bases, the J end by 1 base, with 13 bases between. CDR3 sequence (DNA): TGCAGCGCGGCCCGACAGGAGAACACTGAAGCTTTCTTT. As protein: CSAARQENTEAFF.

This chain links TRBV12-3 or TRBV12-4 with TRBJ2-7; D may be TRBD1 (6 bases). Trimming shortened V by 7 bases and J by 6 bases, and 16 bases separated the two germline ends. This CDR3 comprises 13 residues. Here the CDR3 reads CASTSRRGTEQYF. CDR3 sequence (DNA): TGTGCCAGCACCAGCCGCAGGGGTACCGAGCAGTACTTC.

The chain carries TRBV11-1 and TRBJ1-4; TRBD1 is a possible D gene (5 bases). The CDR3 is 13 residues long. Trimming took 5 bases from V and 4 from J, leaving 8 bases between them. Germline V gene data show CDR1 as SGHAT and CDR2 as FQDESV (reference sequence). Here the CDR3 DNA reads TGTGCCAGCAGCGGGACTCTTAATGAAAAACTGTTTTTT. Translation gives CASSGTLNEKLFF.

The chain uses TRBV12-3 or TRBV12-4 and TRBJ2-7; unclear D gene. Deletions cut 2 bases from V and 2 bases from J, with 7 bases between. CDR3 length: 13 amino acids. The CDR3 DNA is TGTGCCAGCAGTTTATCGGTAGCCTACGAGCAGTACTTC. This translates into CASSLSVAYEQYF.

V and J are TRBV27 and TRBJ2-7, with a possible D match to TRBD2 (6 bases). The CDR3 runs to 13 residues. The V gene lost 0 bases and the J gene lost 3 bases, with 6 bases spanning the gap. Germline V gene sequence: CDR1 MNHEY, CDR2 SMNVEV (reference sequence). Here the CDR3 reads CASSLSGGYEQYF. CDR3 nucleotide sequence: TGTGCCAGCAGTTTATCGGGGGGCTACGAGCAGTACTTC.

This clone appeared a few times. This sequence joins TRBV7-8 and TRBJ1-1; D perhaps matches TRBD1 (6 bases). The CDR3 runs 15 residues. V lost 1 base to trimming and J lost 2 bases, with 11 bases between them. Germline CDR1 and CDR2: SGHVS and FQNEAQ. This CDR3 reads CASSLERTDNTEAFF. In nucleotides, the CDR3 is TGTGCCAGCAGCTTAGAGAGGACAGACAACACTGAAGCTTTCTTT.